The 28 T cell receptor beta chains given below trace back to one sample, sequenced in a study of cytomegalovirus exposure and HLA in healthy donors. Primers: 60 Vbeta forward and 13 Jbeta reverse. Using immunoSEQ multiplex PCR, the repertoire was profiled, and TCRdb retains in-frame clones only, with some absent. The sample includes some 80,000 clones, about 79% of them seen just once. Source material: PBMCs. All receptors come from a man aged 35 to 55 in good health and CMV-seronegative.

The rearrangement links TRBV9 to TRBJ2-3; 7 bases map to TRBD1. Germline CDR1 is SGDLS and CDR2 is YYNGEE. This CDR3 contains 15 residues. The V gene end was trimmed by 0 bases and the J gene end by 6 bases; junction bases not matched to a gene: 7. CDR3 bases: TGTGCCAGCAGCGTAGGAGGACAGGCTAGCGATACGCAGTATTTT. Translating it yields CASSVGGQASDTQYF.

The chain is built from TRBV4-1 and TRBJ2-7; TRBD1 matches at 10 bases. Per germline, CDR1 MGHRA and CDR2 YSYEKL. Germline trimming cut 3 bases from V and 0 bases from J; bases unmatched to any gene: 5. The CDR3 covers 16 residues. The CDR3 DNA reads TGCGCCAGCAGCCAGGGACAGGGGCCAACCTCCTACGAGCAGTACTTC. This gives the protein CASSQGQGPTSYEQYF.

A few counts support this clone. The CDR3 protein is CASRQHRLAGGNYNEQFF. The CDR3 coding sequence is TGTGCCAGCAGGCAACATCGACTAGCGGGAGGGAACTACAATGAGCAGTTCTTC. V and J are TRBV28 and TRBJ2-1; TRBD2 matches at 14 bases. V lost 6 bases to trimming and J lost 3 bases; unmatched junction nucleotides: 10. Germline V gene data show CDR1 as MDHEN and CDR2 as SYDVKM. The CDR3 covers 18 residues.

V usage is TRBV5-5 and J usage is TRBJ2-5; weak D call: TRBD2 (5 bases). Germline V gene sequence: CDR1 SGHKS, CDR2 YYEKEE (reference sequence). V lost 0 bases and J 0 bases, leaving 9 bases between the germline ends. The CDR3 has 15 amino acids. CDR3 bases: TGTGCCAGCAGCTTGGTTTGGCGGGACCAAGAGACCCAGTACTTC. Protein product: CASSLVWRDQETQYF.

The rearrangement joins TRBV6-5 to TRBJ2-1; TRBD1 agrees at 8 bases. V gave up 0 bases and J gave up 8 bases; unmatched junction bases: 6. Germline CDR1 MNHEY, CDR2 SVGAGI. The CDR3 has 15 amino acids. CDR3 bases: TGTGCCAGCAGTTACTCCGGACAGGGTCATCATGAGCAGTTCTTC. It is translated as CASSYSGQGHHEQFF.

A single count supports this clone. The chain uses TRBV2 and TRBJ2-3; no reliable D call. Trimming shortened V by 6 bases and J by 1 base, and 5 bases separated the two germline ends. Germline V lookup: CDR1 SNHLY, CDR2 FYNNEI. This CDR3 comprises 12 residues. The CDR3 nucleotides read TGTGCCAGCAGCGAGGGCACAGATACGCAGTATTTT. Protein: CASSEGTDTQYF.

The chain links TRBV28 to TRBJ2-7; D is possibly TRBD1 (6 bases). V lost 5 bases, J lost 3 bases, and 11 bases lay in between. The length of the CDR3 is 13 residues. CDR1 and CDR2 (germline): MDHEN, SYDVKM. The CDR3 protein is CASSPGQRYEQYF. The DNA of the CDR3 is TGTGCCAGCAGTCCCGGACAGCGCTACGAGCAGTACTTC.

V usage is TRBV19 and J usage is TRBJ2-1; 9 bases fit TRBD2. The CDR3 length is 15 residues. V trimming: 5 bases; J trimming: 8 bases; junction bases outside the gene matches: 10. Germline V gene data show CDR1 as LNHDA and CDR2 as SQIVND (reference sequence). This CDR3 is CASSSLAGLAHEQFF. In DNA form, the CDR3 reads TGTGCCAGTAGTTCCCTGGCGGGACTAGCACATGAGCAGTTCTTC.

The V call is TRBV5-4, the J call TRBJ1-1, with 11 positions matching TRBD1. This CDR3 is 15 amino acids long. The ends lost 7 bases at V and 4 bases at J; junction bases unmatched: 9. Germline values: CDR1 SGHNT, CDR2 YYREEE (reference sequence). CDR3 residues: CASLDRGQFGTEAFF. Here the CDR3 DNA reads TGTGCCAGCCTGGACAGGGGGCAATTTGGCACTGAAGCTTTCTTT.

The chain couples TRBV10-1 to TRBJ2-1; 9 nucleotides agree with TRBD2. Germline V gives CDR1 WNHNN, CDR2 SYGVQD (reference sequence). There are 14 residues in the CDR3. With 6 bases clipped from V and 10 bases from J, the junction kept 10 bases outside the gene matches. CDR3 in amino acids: CASSAGGDPREQFF. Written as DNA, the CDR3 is TGCGCCAGCAGCGCGGGAGGGGACCCTAGGGAGCAGTTCTTC.

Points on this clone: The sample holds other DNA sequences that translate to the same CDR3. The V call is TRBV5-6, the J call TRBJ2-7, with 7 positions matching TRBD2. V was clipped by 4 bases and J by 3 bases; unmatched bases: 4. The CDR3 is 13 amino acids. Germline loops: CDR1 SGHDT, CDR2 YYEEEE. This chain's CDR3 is CASSRLAVYEQYF. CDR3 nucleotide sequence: TGTGCCAGCAGCCGACTAGCTGTCTACGAGCAGTACTTC.

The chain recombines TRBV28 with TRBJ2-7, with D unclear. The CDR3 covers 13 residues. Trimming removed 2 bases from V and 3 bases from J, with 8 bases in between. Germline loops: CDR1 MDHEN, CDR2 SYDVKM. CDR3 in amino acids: CASSLPPLYEQYF. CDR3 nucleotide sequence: TGTGCCAGCAGTTTACCCCCTCTCTACGAGCAGTACTTC.

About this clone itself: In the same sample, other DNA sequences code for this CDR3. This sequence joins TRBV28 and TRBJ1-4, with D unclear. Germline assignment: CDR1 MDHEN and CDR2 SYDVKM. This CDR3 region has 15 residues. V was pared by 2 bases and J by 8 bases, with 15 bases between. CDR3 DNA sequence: TGTGCCAGCAGTTTAGATACAGCGCGAGGGGAAAAACTGTTTTTT. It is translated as CASSLDTARGEKLFF.

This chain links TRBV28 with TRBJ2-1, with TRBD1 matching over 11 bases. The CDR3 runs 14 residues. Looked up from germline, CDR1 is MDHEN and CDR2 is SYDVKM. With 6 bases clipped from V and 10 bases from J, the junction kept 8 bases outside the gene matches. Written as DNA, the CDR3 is TGTGCCAGCAGCTTTGGACAGGGGGCTAGAGAGCAGTTCTTC. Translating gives CASSFGQGAREQFF.

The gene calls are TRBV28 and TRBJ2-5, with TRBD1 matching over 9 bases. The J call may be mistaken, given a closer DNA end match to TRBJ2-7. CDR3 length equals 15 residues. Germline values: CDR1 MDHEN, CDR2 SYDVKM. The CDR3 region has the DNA TGTGCCAGCAGGAACGACAGGGGGTTCACCTACGAGCAGTACTTC. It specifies CASRNDRGFTYEQYF.

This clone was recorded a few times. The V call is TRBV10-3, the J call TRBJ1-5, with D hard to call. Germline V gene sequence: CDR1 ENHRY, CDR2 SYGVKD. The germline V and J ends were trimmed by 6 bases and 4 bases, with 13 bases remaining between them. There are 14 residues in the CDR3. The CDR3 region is CAISPDTQNQPQHF. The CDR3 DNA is TGTGCCATCAGCCCAGACACCCAAAATCAGCCCCAGCATTTT.

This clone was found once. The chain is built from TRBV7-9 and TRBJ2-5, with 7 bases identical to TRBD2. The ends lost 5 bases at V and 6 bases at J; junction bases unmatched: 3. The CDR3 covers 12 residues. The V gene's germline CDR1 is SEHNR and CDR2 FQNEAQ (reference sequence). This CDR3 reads CASSGEGQTQYF. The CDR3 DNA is TGTGCCAGCAGCGGGGAGGGACAGACCCAGTACTTC.

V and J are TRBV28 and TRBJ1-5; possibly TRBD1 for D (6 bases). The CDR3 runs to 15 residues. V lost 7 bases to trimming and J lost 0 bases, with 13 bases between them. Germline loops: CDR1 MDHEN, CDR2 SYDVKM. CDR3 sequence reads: CASTWGQVSNQPQHF. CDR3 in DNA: TGTGCCAGCACCTGGGGGCAGGTTAGCAATCAGCCCCAGCATTTT.

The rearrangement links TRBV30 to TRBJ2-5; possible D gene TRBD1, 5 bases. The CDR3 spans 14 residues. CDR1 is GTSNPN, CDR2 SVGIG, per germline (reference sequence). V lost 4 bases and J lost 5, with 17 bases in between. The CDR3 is CAWTHIRALETQYF. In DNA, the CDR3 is TGTGCCTGGACCCATATCAGGGCATTGGAGACCCAGTACTTC. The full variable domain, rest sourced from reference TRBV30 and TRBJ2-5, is SQTIHQWPATLVQPVGSPLSLECTVEGTSNPNLYWYRQAAGRGLQLLFYSVGIGQISSEVPQNLSASRPQDRQFILSSKKLLLSDSGFYLCAWTHIRALETQYFGPGTRLLVL.

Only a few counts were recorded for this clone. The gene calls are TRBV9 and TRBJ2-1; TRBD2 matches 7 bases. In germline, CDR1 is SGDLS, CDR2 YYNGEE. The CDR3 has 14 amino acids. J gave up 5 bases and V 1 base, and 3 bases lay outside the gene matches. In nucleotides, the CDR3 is TGTGCCAGCAGCGTACAAGCGGGAAACAATGAGCAGTTCTTC. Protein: CASSVQAGNNEQFF.

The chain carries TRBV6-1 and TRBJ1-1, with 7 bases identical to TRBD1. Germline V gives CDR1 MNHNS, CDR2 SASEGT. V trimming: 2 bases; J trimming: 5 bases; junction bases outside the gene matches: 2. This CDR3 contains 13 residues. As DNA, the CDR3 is TGTGCCAGCAGTGAACAGGGGGGAACTGAAGCTTTCTTT. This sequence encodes CASSEQGGTEAFF.

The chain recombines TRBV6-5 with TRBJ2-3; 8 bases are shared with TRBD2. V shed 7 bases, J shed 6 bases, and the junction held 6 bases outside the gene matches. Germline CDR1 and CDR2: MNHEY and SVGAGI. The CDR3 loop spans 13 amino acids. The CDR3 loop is CASKSGSRDTQYF. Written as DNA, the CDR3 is TGTGCCAGCAAGAGCGGGAGTAGGGATACGCAGTATTTT.

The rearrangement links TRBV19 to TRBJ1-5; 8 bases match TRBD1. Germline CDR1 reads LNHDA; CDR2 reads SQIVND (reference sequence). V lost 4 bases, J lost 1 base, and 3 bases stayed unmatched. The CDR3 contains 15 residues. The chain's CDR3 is CASSTTGGSNQPQHF. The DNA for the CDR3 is TGTGCCAGTAGTACCACAGGGGGGAGCAATCAGCCCCAGCATTTT.

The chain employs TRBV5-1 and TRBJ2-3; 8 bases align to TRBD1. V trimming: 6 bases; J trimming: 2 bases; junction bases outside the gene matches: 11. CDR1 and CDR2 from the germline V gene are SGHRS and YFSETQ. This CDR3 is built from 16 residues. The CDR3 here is CASIAGTGLSTDTQYF. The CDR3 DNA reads TGCGCCAGCATTGCGGGGACAGGCCTTTCCACAGATACGCAGTATTTT.

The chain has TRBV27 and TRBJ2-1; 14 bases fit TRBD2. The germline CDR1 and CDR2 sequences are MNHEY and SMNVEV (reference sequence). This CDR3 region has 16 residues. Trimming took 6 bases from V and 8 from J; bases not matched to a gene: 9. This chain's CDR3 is CASSWTSGRLGYEQFF. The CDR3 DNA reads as TGTGCCAGCAGCTGGACTAGCGGGAGGCTAGGCTATGAGCAGTTCTTC.

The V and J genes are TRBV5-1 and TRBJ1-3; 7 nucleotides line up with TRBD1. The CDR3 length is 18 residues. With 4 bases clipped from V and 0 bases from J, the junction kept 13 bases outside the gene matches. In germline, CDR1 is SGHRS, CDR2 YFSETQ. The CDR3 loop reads CASSLEGQKLFSGNTIYF. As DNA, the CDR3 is TGCGCCAGCAGCCTGGAGGGACAGAAACTTTTCTCTGGAAACACCATATATTTT.

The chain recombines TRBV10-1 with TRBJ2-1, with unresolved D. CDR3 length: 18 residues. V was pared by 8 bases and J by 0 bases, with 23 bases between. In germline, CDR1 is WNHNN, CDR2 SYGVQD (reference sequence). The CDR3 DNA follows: TGCGCCAGCCTATATTACCCGAGGCCCGAGGACTCCTACAATGAGCAGTTCTTC. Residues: CASLYYPRPEDSYNEQFF.

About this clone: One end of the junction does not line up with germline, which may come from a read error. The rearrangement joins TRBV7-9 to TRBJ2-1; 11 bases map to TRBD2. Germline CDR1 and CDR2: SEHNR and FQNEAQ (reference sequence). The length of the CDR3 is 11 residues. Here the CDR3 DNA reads TGTTCCAGCACCGGACTAGCGGGTTCGTTCTTC. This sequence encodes CSSTGLAGSFF.